The source of this T cell receptor beta chain is a study of radiation and T cells in renal cell carcinoma. The method was immunoSEQ multiplex PCR; TCRdb's version includes in-frame clones alone and lacks a portion of them. The sample holds approximately 120,000 clones, about four fifths seen once. The time point here: baseline pretreatment blood. Noted treatment: 15 Gy SBRT to primary tumor, nephrectomy 4 weeks later. After SBRT, blood was collected at 2 and 4 weeks, plus baseline. This sample comprised blood, obtained from a patient whose treatment included radiotherapy and nephrectomy. The sequence was collected from a woman aged 55-69 years with renal cell carcinoma.

The CDR3 region is CASSFIGASGYTF. In DNA, the CDR3 is TGTGCCAGCAGTTTCATAGGGGCTAGCGGCTACACCTTC. The V gene is TRBV27, the J gene TRBJ1-2, with D tentatively TRBD1 (5 bases). V was pared by 3 bases and J by 8 bases, with 13 bases between. Germline CDR1 MNHEY, CDR2 SMNVEV (reference sequence). The length of the CDR3 is 13 residues.